This T cell receptor beta chain originates from a study of cytomegalovirus exposure and HLA in healthy donors. General study findings and limits: Investigators reported approximately 170 TCR beta chains as tied to cytomegalovirus. Serostatus for CMV was the only available immune exposure information.

Germline values: CDR1 MGHRA, CDR2 YSYEKL. Deletions cut 4 bases from V and 0 bases from J, with 22 bases between. The CDR3 spans 19 residues. In regard to this clone: Its target is not known.

PCR amplification relied on 60 Vbeta primers (plus 13 Jbeta primers). TCRdb's table, derived via immunoSEQ multiplex PCR, lists solely in-frame clones and lacks some. The sample holds approximately 160,000 clones, about 75% seen once. The TCR originated in a male donor in good health and CMV-seronegative. The sequenced sample consisted of PBMCs. The chain recombines TRBV4-1 with TRBJ1-5, with a tentative D call TRBD1 (5 bases). The CDR3 DNA reads TGCGCCAGCAGCCCCCCCCCTACCTTTACAGGAAATAGCAATCAGCCCCAGCATTTT. Translated: CASSPPPTFTGNSNQPQHF.